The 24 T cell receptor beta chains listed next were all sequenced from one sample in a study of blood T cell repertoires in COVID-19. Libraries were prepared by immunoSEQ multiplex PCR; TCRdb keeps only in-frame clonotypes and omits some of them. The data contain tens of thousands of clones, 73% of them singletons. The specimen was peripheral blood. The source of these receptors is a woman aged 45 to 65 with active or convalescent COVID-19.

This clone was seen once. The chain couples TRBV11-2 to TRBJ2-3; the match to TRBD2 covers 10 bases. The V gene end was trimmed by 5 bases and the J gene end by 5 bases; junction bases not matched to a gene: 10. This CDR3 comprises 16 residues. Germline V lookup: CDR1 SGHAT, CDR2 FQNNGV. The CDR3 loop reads CASSLSTAGGGDTQYF. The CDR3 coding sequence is TGTGCCAGCAGCCTATCGACAGCGGGAGGGGGAGATACGCAGTATTTT.

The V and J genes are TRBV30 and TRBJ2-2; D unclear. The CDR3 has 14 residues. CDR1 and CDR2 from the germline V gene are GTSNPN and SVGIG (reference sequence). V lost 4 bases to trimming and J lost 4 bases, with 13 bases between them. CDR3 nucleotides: TGTGCCTGGACTACTGATACGGGCACCGGGGAGCTGTTTTTT. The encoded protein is CAWTTDTGTGELFF.

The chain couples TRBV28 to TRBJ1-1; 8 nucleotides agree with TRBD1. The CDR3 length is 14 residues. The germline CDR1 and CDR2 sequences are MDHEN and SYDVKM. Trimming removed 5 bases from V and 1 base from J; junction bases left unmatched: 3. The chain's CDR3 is CASSVGQGNTEAFF. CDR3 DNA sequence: TGTGCCAGCAGTGTCGGACAGGGGAACACTGAAGCTTTCTTT.

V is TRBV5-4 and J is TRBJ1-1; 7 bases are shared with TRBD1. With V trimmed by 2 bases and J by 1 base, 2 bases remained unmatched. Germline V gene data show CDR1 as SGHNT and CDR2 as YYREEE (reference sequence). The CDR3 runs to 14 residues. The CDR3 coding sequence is TGTGCCAGCAGCTTACAGGGGAGGAACACTGAAGCTTTCTTT. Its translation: CASSLQGRNTEAFF.

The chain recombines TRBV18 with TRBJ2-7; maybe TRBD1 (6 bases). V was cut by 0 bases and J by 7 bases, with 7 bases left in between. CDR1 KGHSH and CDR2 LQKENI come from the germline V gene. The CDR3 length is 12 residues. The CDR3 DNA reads TGTGCCAGCTCACCACCAGGGGGAGAGCAGTACTTC. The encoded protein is CASSPPGGEQYF.

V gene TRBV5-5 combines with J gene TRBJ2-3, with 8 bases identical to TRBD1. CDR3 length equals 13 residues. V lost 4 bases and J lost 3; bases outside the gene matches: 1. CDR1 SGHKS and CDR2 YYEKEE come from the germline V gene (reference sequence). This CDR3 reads CASSRTGTDTQYF. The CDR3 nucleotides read TGTGCCAGCAGCCGGACAGGGACAGATACGCAGTATTTT.

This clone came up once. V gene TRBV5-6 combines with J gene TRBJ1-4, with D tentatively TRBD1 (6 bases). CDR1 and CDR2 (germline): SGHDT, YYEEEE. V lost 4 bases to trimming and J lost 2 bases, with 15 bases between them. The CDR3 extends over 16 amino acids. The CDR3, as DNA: TGTGCCAGCAGCCCGTACCAGGGGAGCACTAATGAAAAACTGTTTTTT. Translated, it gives CASSPYQGSTNEKLFF.

The CDR3 region has the DNA TGTGCCAGTAGTATCCGTAAAGGGACAGTCGATTACACTGAAGCTTTCTTT. Amino acid sequence: CASSIRKGTVDYTEAFF. This chain links TRBV19 with TRBJ1-1, with 7 bases lining up with TRBD1. This CDR3 has 17 amino acids. Germline CDR1 LNHDA, CDR2 SQIVND (reference sequence). V trimming: 3 bases; J trimming: 3 bases; junction bases outside the gene matches: 13.

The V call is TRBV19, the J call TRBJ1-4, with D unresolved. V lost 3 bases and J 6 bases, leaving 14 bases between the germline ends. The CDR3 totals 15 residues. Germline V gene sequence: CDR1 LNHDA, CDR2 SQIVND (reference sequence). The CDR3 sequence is CASSIRGEADEKLFF. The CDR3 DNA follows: TGTGCCAGTAGTATCCGGGGTGAAGCAGATGAAAAACTGTTTTTT.

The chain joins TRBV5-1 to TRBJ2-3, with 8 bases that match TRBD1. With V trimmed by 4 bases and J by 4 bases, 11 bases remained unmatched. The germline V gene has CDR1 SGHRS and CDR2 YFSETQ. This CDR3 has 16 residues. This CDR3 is CASSPPQGARADTQYF. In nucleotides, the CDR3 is TGCGCCAGCAGCCCGCCCCAGGGGGCGCGAGCAGATACGCAGTATTTT.

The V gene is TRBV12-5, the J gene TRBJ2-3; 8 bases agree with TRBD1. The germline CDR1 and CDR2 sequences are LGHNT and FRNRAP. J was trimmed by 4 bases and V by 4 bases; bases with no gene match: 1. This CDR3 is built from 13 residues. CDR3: CASGWDRPDTQYF. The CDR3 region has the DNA TGTGCTAGTGGTTGGGACAGGCCAGATACGCAGTATTTT.

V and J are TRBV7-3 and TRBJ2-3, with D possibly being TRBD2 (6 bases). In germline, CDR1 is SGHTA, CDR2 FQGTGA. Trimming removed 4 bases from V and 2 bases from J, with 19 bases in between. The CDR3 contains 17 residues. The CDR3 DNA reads TGTGCCAGCAGCTGGGGTAGGAGGGCCAAAACCACAGATACGCAGTATTTT. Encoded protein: CASSWGRRAKTTDTQYF.

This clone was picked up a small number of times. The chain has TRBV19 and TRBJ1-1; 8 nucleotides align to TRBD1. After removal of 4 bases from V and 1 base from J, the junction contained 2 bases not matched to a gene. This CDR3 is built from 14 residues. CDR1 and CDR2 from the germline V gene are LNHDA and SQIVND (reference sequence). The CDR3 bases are TGTGCCAGTAGTAGGACAGGGTCGAACACTGAAGCTTTCTTT. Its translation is CASSRTGSNTEAFF.

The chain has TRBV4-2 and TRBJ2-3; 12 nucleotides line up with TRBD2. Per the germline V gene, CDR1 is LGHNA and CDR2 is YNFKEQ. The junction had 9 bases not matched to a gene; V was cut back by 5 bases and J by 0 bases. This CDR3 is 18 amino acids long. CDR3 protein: CASSSGTSGPASTDTQYF. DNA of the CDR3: TGTGCCAGCAGCTCTGGGACTAGCGGGCCTGCTAGCACAGATACGCAGTATTTT.

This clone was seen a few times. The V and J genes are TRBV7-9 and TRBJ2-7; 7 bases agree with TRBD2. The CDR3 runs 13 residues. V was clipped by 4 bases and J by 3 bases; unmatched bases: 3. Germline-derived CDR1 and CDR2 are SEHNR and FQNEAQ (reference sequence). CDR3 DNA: TGTGCCAGCAGCTACCGGACTAGCTACGAGCAGTACTTC. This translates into CASSYRTSYEQYF.

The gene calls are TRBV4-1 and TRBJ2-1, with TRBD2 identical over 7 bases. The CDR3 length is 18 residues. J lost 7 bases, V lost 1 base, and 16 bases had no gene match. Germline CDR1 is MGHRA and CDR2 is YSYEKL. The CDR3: CASSQGTTWGLNENEQFF. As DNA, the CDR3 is TGCGCCAGCAGCCAAGGGACGACCTGGGGACTAAACGAGAATGAGCAGTTCTTC.

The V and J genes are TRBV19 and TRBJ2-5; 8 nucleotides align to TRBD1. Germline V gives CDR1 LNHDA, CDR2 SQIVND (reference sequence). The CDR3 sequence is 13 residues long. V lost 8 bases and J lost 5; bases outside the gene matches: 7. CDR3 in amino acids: CASSGQGAETQYF. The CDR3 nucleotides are TGTGCCAGTTCTGGACAGGGAGCGGAGACCCAGTACTTC.

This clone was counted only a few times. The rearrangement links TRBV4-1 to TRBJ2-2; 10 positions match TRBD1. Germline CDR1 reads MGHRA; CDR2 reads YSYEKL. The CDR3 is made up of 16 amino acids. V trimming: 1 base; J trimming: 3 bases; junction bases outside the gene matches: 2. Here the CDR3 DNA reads TGCGCCAGCAGCCAAGGACAGGGGGCGGACACCGGGGAGCTGTTTTTT. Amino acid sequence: CASSQGQGADTGELFF.

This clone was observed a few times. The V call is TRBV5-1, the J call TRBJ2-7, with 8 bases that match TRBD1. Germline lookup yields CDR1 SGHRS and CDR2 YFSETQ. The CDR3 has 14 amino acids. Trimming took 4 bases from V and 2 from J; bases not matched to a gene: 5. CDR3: CASSRGQGPYEQYF. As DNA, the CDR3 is TGCGCCAGCAGCCGAGGACAGGGACCCTACGAGCAGTACTTC.

CDR3 nucleotides: TGTGCCAGCAGTTTACCAGGCATGAACACTGAAGCTTTCTTT. Its translation: CASSLPGMNTEAFF. This rearrangement joins TRBV28 to TRBJ1-1; D is undetermined. Between the trimmed V and J ends, which lost 2 bases and 0 bases, there was a span of 7 bases. This CDR3 is 14 amino acids long. Germline CDR1 MDHEN, CDR2 SYDVKM.

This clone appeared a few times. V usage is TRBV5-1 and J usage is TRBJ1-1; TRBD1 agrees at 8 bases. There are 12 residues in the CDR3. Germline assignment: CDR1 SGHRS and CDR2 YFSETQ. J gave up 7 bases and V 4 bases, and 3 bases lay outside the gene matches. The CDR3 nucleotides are TGCGCCAGCAGCGAGGACAGGGATGAAGCTTTCTTT. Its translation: CASSEDRDEAFF.

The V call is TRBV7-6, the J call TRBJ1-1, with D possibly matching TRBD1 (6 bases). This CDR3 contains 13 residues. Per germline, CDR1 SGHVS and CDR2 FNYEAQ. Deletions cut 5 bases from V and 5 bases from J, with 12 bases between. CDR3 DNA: TGTGCCAGCAGCGCCGGGGACAAAACTGAAGCTTTCTTT. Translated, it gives CASSAGDKTEAFF.

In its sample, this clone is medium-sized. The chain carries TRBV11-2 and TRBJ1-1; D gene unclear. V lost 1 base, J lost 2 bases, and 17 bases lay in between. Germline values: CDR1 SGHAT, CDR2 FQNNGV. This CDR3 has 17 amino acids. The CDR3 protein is CASSLVGGPTGNTEAFF. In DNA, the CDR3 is TGTGCCAGCAGCTTAGTGGGCGGCCCCACGGGAAACACTGAAGCTTTCTTT.

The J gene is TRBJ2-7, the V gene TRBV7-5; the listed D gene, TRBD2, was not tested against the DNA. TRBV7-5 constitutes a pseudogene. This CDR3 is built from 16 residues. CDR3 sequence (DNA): TGTGTCAGAAGCTTAGCAGGGACTAGAGGGCTCGACGAGCAGTACTTC. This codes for CVRSLAGTRGLDEQYF.